Each of the 26 T cell receptor beta chains below was sequenced from the same sample in a study of identifying expanded T cells in peripheral blood. The data were produced by immunoSEQ multiplex PCR, yet TCRdb's version contains in-frame clones alone and is incomplete. This table has about 100,000 clones, 80% to 90% appearing once. Sequences were obtained from blood. The receptor set was obtained from a person aged 18 to 75 in good health.

The chain combines TRBV12-5 with TRBJ1-6, with a tentative D call TRBD1 (6 bases). The CDR3 totals 14 residues. Germline V gives CDR1 LGHNT, CDR2 FRNRAP. The CDR3 loop is CATSSGGSRSPLHF. The CDR3, as DNA: TGTGCCACCAGCTCGGGGGGCAGTAGGTCACCCCTCCACTTT.

The chain joins TRBV19 to TRBJ1-1; no firm D call. The V end lost 8 bases, the J end lost 5 bases, and 6 bases lay between the germline ends. Germline V gene data show CDR1 as LNHDA and CDR2 as SQIVND (reference sequence). This CDR3 is 10 amino acids long. The chain's CDR3 is CASGVTEAFF. In nucleotides, the CDR3 is TGTGCCAGTGGAGTGACTGAAGCTTTCTTT.

The V call is TRBV29-1, the J call TRBJ1-2; D gene ambiguous. This CDR3 comprises 15 residues. V dropped 4 bases and J dropped 4 bases, with 19 bases sitting between them. Germline CDR1 and CDR2: SQVTM and ANQGSEA. The CDR3 DNA reads as TGCAGCGTTGGGTCCGATAGGGAGACGGGCTATGGCTACACCTTC. This codes for CSVGSDRETGYGYTF.

This chain uses TRBV7-9 with TRBJ2-1; 12 positions match TRBD2. The V segment lost 6 bases and the J segment 8 bases; nucleotides outside the gene matches: 8. The CDR3 runs 15 residues. Germline V gene sequence: CDR1 SEHNR, CDR2 FQNEAQ (reference sequence). CDR3 bases: TGTGCCAGCAGTAAGACTAGCGGGAGTAGTGATGAGCAGTTCTTC. This gives the protein CASSKTSGSSDEQFF.

The rearrangement uses TRBV27 and TRBJ2-7; weak D call: TRBD1 (5 bases). There are 11 residues in the CDR3. The germline V gene encodes CDR1 MNHEY and CDR2 SMNVEV (reference sequence). Trimming stripped 2 bases from V and 7 bases from J, with 6 bases between. The CDR3 loop reads CASSLGAEQYF. The CDR3 bases are TGTGCCAGCAGTTTAGGGGCAGAGCAGTACTTC.

The rearrangement uses TRBV7-9 and TRBJ2-7; D may be TRBD1 (6 bases). The CDR3 has 13 amino acids. Germline CDR1 SEHNR, CDR2 FQNEAQ (reference sequence). The V gene lost 9 bases and the J gene lost 5 bases, with 17 bases spanning the gap. DNA of the CDR3: TGTGCCAGTATGGGGGACAAAGGAAACGAGCAGTACTTC. Translated, it gives CASMGDKGNEQYF. Full variable domain (outside the CDR3, taken from reference TRBV7-9 and TRBJ2-7): DTGVSQNPRHKITKRGQNVTFRCDPISEHNRLYWYRQTLGQGPEFLTYFQNEAQLEKSRLLSDRFSAERPKGSFSTLEIQRTEQGDSAMYLCASMGDKGNEQYFGPGTRLTVT.

The chain has TRBV9 and TRBJ2-3, with 12 positions matching TRBD1. Germline CDR1 SGDLS, CDR2 YYNGEE. Trimming removed 0 bases from V and 4 bases from J; junction bases left unmatched: 3. The CDR3 totals 16 residues. CDR3 protein: CASSVGDRGLADTQYF. CDR3 coding DNA: TGTGCCAGCAGCGTAGGGGACAGGGGGCTTGCAGATACGCAGTATTTT.

This clone was seen just once. This chain joins TRBV27 and TRBJ2-5, with no clear D. In germline, CDR1 is MNHEY, CDR2 SMNVEV (reference sequence). The CDR3 has 13 residues. Between the trimmed V and J ends, which lost 2 bases and 5 bases, there was a span of 9 bases. This CDR3 is CASSLGRWETQYF. Written as DNA, the CDR3 is TGTGCCAGCAGTTTAGGACGGTGGGAGACCCAGTACTTC.

The rearrangement links TRBV13 to TRBJ1-2, with TRBD1 matching 8 bases. Germline values: CDR1 PRHDT, CDR2 FYEKMQ (reference sequence). There are 15 residues in the CDR3. V was pared by 1 base and J by 3 bases, with 4 bases of the junction left unmatched. DNA of the CDR3: TGTGCCAGCAGCTTAGAAACAGGGGGTGACTATGGCTACACCTTC. Its protein product is CASSLETGGDYGYTF.

The gene calls are TRBV10-2 and TRBJ1-1; 9 bases fit TRBD1. CDR1 and CDR2 (germline): WSHSY, SAAADI. Unmatched junction bases numbered 9, after V lost 6 bases and J lost 10 bases. There are 13 residues in the CDR3. The CDR3 bases are TGCGCCAGCAGAGCAACAGGGGGCGTGGGAGCTTTCTTT. Translation: CASRATGGVGAFF.

The rearrangement links TRBV9 to TRBJ2-1, with a possible D match to TRBD2 (6 bases). The CDR3 sequence is 14 residues long. Germline V CDR1 and CDR2: SGDLS, YYNGEE. Trimming took off 2 bases at V and 9 bases at J, with 15 bases between the two ends. Written as DNA, the CDR3 is TGTGCCAGCAGCGTCCTAATGGGGGGAGGTGAGCAGTTCTTC. This translates into CASSVLMGGGEQFF.

The chain recombines TRBV27 with TRBJ1-5; 7 positions agree with TRBD1. CDR3 length: 17 residues. V shed 4 bases and J 2 bases; nucleotides not matched to a gene: 11. Per germline, CDR1 MNHEY and CDR2 SMNVEV (reference sequence). The CDR3 DNA is TGTGCCAGCAGTTCCAGGGGGTACGGGTCGGGCAATCAGCCCCAGCATTTT. As protein: CASSSRGYGSGNQPQHF.

The rearrangement uses TRBV4-1 and TRBJ1-3; no clear D. This CDR3 is built from 15 residues. Looked up from germline, CDR1 is MGHRA and CDR2 is YSYEKL. V was clipped by 4 bases and J by 2 bases, with 12 bases between them. The chain's CDR3 is CASSPRTGTGNTIYF. Here the CDR3 DNA reads TGCGCCAGCAGCCCACGCACGGGTACTGGAAACACCATATATTTT.

This chain connects TRBV4-2 to TRBJ1-1; the match to TRBD1 covers 8 bases. This CDR3 is 17 amino acids long. Germline CDR1 reads LGHNA; CDR2 reads YNFKEQ. V gave up 0 bases and J gave up 5 bases; unmatched junction bases: 11. CDR3 protein: CASSQEGRGRGWTEAFF. The CDR3 coding sequence is TGTGCCAGCAGCCAAGAGGGCAGGGGGCGAGGATGGACTGAAGCTTTCTTT.

This sequence joins TRBV6-1 and TRBJ2-4, with TRBD2 identical over 8 bases. V shed 7 bases, J shed 8 bases, and the junction held 10 bases outside the gene matches. CDR1 is MNHNS, CDR2 SASEGT, per germline. CDR3 length: 14 amino acids. CDR3 in DNA: TGTGCCAGCAAAGGAGGGACTAGGGGTGACATTCAGTACTTC. This codes for CASKGGTRGDIQYF.

The chain has TRBV7-2 and TRBJ1-2; D is unresolved. The germline V and J ends were trimmed by 5 bases and 4 bases, with 14 bases remaining between them. Germline V gene lookup returns CDR1 SGHTA and CDR2 FQGNSA. The CDR3 covers 14 residues. The CDR3 DNA reads as TGTGCCAGCAGCCCCGAGAGCGGTTCCTATGGCTACACCTTC. This encodes CASSPESGSYGYTF.

The J gene is TRBJ2-2, the V gene TRBV10-3; D is possibly TRBD1 (6 bases). The CDR3 covers 14 residues. The V end lost 10 bases, the J end lost 2 bases, and 14 bases lay between the germline ends. The germline V gene encodes CDR1 ENHRY and CDR2 SYGVKD. CDR3 region: CASGQPLNTGELFF. CDR3 bases: TGTGCCAGCGGACAGCCTCTCAACACCGGGGAGCTGTTTTTT.

This rearrangement joins TRBV5-6 to TRBJ2-3; TRBD1 matches 10 bases. CDR1 is SGHDT, CDR2 YYEEEE, per germline. V lost 4 bases to trimming and J lost 0 bases; unmatched junction nucleotides: 8. The CDR3 totals 17 residues. The CDR3 DNA is TGTGCCAGCAGCCGCCGACAGGGGGCATGGAGCACAGATACGCAGTATTTT. Protein sequence: CASSRRQGAWSTDTQYF.

A word on this clone: A junction end diverges from the germline sequence, so it may reflect a read error. The chain recombines TRBV4-1 with TRBJ1-5, with D unclear. The CDR3 covers 14 residues. CDR1 is MGHRA, CDR2 YSYEKL, per germline. The CDR3 bases are TGCGCCGGCAGCCAAGTGCCAGGTGCTCAGCCCCAGCATTTT. Residues: CAGSQVPGAQPQHF.

This chain uses TRBV19 with TRBJ1-4; D unclear. The germline CDR1 and CDR2 sequences are LNHDA and SQIVND (reference sequence). This CDR3 is built from 18 residues. V was clipped by 4 bases and J by 8 bases, with 26 bases between them. The CDR3 bases are TGTGCCAGTAGTACACGGGAGTCGCAGGCTTGGTATGGGGAAAAACTGTTTTTT. As protein: CASSTRESQAWYGEKLFF.

This chain uses TRBV9 with TRBJ1-6; 12 bases line up with TRBD1. This CDR3 comprises 18 residues. V trimming: 0 bases; J trimming: 7 bases; junction bases outside the gene matches: 8. Germline lookup yields CDR1 SGDLS and CDR2 YYNGEE. CDR3 DNA sequence: TGTGCCAGCAGCGTAGACCGGGACAGGGGGCTTGTAAATTCACCCCTCCACTTT. Translating it yields CASSVDRDRGLVNSPLHF.

This clone has more than one count but fewer than ten. The rearrangement links TRBV6-5 to TRBJ1-5; D unresolved. The CDR3 contains 13 residues. V lost 2 bases to trimming and J lost 5 bases, with 7 bases between them. Germline V gene lookup returns CDR1 MNHEY and CDR2 SVGAGI. The CDR3 nucleotides are TGTGCCAGCAGTTACGGCAGCCATCAGCCCCAGCATTTT. This translates into CASSYGSHQPQHF.

The chain uses TRBV11-3 and TRBJ2-7, with a tentative D call TRBD1 (6 bases). There are 13 residues in the CDR3. The germline V gene has CDR1 SGHNT and CDR2 YENEEA. With 5 bases removed from V and 3 bases from J, the gap between germline ends came to 11 bases. The CDR3 coding sequence is TGTGCCAGCAGCCCCGGACAGAACTACGAGCAGTACTTC. Its translation is CASSPGQNYEQYF.

This clone was observed once. The V call is TRBV4-1, the J call TRBJ2-1; D ambiguous. Germline CDR1 reads MGHRA; CDR2 reads YSYEKL. With 1 base removed from V and 7 bases from J, the gap between germline ends came to 8 bases. CDR3 length equals 13 residues. CDR3 sequence reads: CASSQAPWNEQFF. The CDR3 DNA follows: TGCGCCAGCAGCCAAGCCCCGTGGAATGAGCAGTTCTTC.

This chain links TRBV5-1 with TRBJ2-5, with TRBD2 as a possible D gene (6 bases). In germline, CDR1 is SGHRS, CDR2 YFSETQ. This CDR3 comprises 14 residues. V lost 3 bases and J 1 base, leaving 10 bases between the germline ends. CDR3 nucleotide sequence: TGCGCCAGCAGCTGGGGGGTCGGCCAAGAGACCCAGTACTTC. Amino acids: CASSWGVGQETQYF.

The chain joins TRBV7-9 to TRBJ1-2; D gene ambiguous. Trimming removed 1 base at V and 4 bases at J, with 13 bases between. The CDR3 is made up of 15 amino acids. Germline V CDR1 and CDR2: SEHNR, FQNEAQ (reference sequence). CDR3 protein: CASSLGTQAPYGYTF. For the CDR3, the DNA is TGTGCCAGCAGCTTAGGGACGCAGGCACCCTATGGCTACACCTTC.